This T cell receptor (beta chain) stems from a study of shared clonotypes between healthy human individuals. The CDR3 totals 14 residues. Trimming cost V 4 bases and J 4 bases; bases outside gene matches: 0. Germline V CDR1 and CDR2: MGHDK, SYGVNS. The table came from immunoSEQ multiplex PCR; TCRdb's copy has only in-frame clones and leaves some out. In the table there are about 490,000 clones, about 85% of which are singletons. Material for sequencing was PBMCs. The chain links TRBV25-1 to TRBJ2-7, with 14 bases that match TRBD2. The sequence was collected from a woman between 40 and 50 years old in good health. Some clones in this sample may be carry-over from other donors' samples. The CDR3 coding sequence is TGTGCCAGCAGTGGACTAGCGGGAGGGTACGAGCAGTACTTC. Its translation: CASSGLAGGYEQYF.